This TCR beta chain was identified in a study of shared clonotypes between healthy human individuals. Looking at the study overall: There were three CD4 naive, three CD4 memory, two CD8 naive and one CD8 memory plates per donor.

This clone was seen a handful of times. The run depth of the assay was deep. Profiled with immunoSEQ multiplex PCR; TCRdb holds only in-frame clones, not every one. The sample lists roughly 550,000 clones, 95% to 96% seen once, with roughly 0.1% in the top ten. Terminally differentiated effector memory CD45RA+ cells were left out of the naive CD8 fraction, which was CD45RO-negative and positively selected for CCR7. V shed 9 bases, J shed 9 bases, and the junction held 5 bases outside the gene matches. The germline V gene has CDR1 SGHDN and CDR2 FVKESK. The CDR3 is 12 residues long. The source material was naive CD8+ T cells sorted from blood. The clonotype was recovered from a woman in her 30s in good health. The gene calls are TRBV14 and TRBJ2-1; 10 bases fit TRBD2. CDR3 in DNA: TGTGCCAGTTCCCTAGCGGGAGTTGAGCAGTTCTTC. Amino acids: CASSLAGVEQFF. Drawing the rest from reference TRBV14 and TRBJ2-1, the complete variable domain is EAGVTQFPSHSVIEKGQTVTLRCDPISGHDNLYWYRRVMGKEIKFLLHFVKESKQDESGMPNNRFLAERTGGTYSTLKVQPAELEDSGVYFCASSLAGVEQFFGPGTRLTVL.